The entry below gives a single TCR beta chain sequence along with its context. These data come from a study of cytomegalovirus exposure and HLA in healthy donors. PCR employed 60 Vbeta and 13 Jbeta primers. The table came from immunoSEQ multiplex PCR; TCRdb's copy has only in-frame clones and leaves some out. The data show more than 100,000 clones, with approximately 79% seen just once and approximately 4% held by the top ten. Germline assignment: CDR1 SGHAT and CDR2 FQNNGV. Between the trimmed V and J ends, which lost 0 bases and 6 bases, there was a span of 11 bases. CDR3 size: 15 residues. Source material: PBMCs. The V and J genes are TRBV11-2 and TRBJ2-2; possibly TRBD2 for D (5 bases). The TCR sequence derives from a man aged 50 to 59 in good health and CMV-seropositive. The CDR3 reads CASSLERMGAGELFF. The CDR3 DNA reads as TGTGCCAGCAGCTTAGAACGAATGGGAGCCGGGGAGCTGTTTTTT.